This T cell receptor (beta chain) is drawn from a study of technical replicates of blood from a handful of donors. TCRdb keeps only in-frame clones here, not all; method: immunoSEQ multiplex PCR. The data show approximately 45,000 clones, almost 97% seen once. Trimming pared 0 bases from V and 8 bases from J, leaving 18 bases between. Germline CDR1 reads SGDLS; CDR2 reads YYNGEE. The CDR3 has 16 residues. The receptor was derived from a human donor in good health. J is TRBJ2-1 and V is TRBV9; possible D gene TRBD2, 5 bases. The sequenced sample consisted of T cells isolated from PBMCs. The CDR3 region is CASSVGWKWESDEQFF. DNA for the CDR3: TGTGCCAGCAGCGTAGGGTGGAAGTGGGAGAGCGATGAGCAGTTCTTC.